The 13 T cell receptor beta chains in this list originate from one sample, sequenced in a study of control samples from healthy donors and cancer patients. Repertoires were generated with immunoSEQ multiplex PCR, while TCRdb's copy carries only in-frame clones and drops some. The table has 90,000 or so clones, around 90% seen once. Sequenced sample: blood. All receptors derive from a woman aged 70-85 years in good health.

The chain combines TRBV12-3 or TRBV12-4 with TRBJ1-2; TRBD1 agrees at 9 bases. V shed 7 bases and J 7 bases; nucleotides not matched to a gene: 7. The CDR3 spans 13 residues. The CDR3 nucleotides are TGTGCCAGCATTAACAGGGGGCAGGGTGGCTACACCTTC. Translating gives CASINRGQGGYTF.

The gene calls are TRBV9 and TRBJ2-7; D not resolved. The CDR3 sequence is 14 residues long. Looked up from germline, CDR1 is SGDLS and CDR2 is YYNGEE. V was clipped by 0 bases and J by 6 bases, with 13 bases between them. The CDR3 loop reads CASSVGPEYGEQYF. In DNA, the CDR3 is TGTGCCAGCAGCGTAGGTCCAGAATATGGCGAGCAGTACTTC.

This clone occurred once. The genes are TRBV6-5 and TRBJ2-7, with D hard to call. The CDR3 loop spans 12 amino acids. Germline V lookup: CDR1 MNHEY, CDR2 SVGAGI. The germline V and J ends were trimmed by 5 bases and 9 bases, with 14 bases remaining between them. The CDR3: CASSLNQGWQYF. The CDR3 coding sequence is TGTGCCAGCAGTCTGAACCAAGGGTGGCAGTACTTC.

This chain uses TRBV25-1 with TRBJ2-6; D is possibly TRBD2 (6 bases). CDR1 MGHDK and CDR2 SYGVNS come from the germline V gene. V lost 7 bases to trimming and J lost 3 bases, with 16 bases between them. The CDR3 has 16 residues. CDR3 in DNA: TGTGCCAGCACCCCGACCCGGGGGAGTGGGGCCAACGTCCTGACTTTC. This sequence encodes CASTPTRGSGANVLTF.

A word on this clone: The junction departs from germline at one end; a sequencing error may be responsible. V and J are TRBV7-7 and TRBJ2-5, with no clear D. Per the germline V gene, CDR1 is SSHAT and CDR2 is FNYEAQ (reference sequence). The CDR3 runs 13 residues. This CDR3 reads CASSFGHKETQYF. CDR3 in DNA: TGTGCTAGCAGCTTTGGGCACAAAGAGACCCAGTACTTC.

This chain links TRBV5-1 with TRBJ2-2, with unresolved D. Germline CDR1 and CDR2: SGHRS and YFSETQ. Trimming shortened V by 0 bases and J by 0 bases, and 9 bases separated the two germline ends. The CDR3 totals 16 residues. CDR3 nucleotide sequence: TGCGCCAGCAGCTTGGACCGACCACCGAACACCGGGGAGCTGTTTTTT. Protein sequence: CASSLDRPPNTGELFF.

The rearrangement joins TRBV11-2 to TRBJ2-3; D is unclear. The V gene's germline CDR1 is SGHAT and CDR2 FQNNGV. The length of the CDR3 is 14 residues. The V gene lost 1 base and the J gene lost 6 bases, with 11 bases spanning the gap. This chain's CDR3 is CASSLGVVLDTQYF. The CDR3 DNA sequence: TGTGCCAGCAGCTTAGGGGTGGTTCTGGATACGCAGTATTTT.

This clone was counted only a few times. The chain has TRBV4-1 and TRBJ1-2; D is unresolved. Germline CDR1 is MGHRA and CDR2 is YSYEKL. This CDR3 has 15 residues. Trimming took off 0 bases at V and 0 bases at J, with 8 bases between the two ends. CDR3 DNA sequence: TGCGCCAGCAGCCAAGAGGCGTTAGCTAACTATGGCTACACCTTC. This translates into CASSQEALANYGYTF.

This clone was observed a few times. The chain joins TRBV6-5 to TRBJ1-1, with D unresolved. Germline values: CDR1 MNHEY, CDR2 SVGAGI. The CDR3 is 12 residues long. Trimming stripped 6 bases from V and 6 bases from J, with 11 bases between. The CDR3 reads CASSTNRAEAFF. The CDR3 DNA sequence: TGTGCCAGCAGCACCAATAGGGCTGAAGCTTTCTTT.

Concerning this clone: The sample holds other DNA sequences that translate to the same CDR3. This rearrangement joins TRBV5-1 to TRBJ2-3; D is uncertain. CDR1 and CDR2 (germline): SGHRS, YFSETQ. The V gene lost 0 bases and the J gene lost 1 base, with 6 bases spanning the gap. This CDR3 contains 14 residues. In DNA, the CDR3 is TGCGCCAGCAGCTTGGTCTCGGGCACAGATACGCAGTATTTT. Protein product: CASSLVSGTDTQYF.

The V and J genes are TRBV14 and TRBJ2-3; D is unclear. Germline values: CDR1 SGHDN, CDR2 FVKESK. The V end lost 4 bases, the J end lost 4 bases, and 12 bases lay between the germline ends. CDR3 length equals 14 residues. The CDR3 sequence: CASSLLSIADTQYF. The CDR3, as DNA: TGTGCCAGCAGCCTTCTATCGATCGCAGATACGCAGTATTTT.

In this sample, this clone turned up a few times. The chain is built from TRBV6-5 and TRBJ1-6, with 7 nucleotides matching TRBD1. The ends lost 2 bases at V and 9 bases at J; junction bases unmatched: 10. The germline V gene encodes CDR1 MNHEY and CDR2 SVGAGI. This CDR3 is 16 amino acids long. In DNA form, the CDR3 reads TGTGCCAGCAGTTACCTGACAGGGAGTAGAGGTTCACCCCTCCACTTT. It is translated as CASSYLTGSRGSPLHF.

V is TRBV9 and J is TRBJ2-1, with no clear D. Germline values: CDR1 SGDLS, CDR2 YYNGEE. With 3 bases removed from V and 0 bases from J, the gap between germline ends came to 10 bases. This CDR3 region has 15 residues. The CDR3 here is CASSERDSSYNEQFF. Written as DNA, the CDR3 is TGTGCCAGCAGCGAAAGGGATAGCTCCTACAATGAGCAGTTCTTC.